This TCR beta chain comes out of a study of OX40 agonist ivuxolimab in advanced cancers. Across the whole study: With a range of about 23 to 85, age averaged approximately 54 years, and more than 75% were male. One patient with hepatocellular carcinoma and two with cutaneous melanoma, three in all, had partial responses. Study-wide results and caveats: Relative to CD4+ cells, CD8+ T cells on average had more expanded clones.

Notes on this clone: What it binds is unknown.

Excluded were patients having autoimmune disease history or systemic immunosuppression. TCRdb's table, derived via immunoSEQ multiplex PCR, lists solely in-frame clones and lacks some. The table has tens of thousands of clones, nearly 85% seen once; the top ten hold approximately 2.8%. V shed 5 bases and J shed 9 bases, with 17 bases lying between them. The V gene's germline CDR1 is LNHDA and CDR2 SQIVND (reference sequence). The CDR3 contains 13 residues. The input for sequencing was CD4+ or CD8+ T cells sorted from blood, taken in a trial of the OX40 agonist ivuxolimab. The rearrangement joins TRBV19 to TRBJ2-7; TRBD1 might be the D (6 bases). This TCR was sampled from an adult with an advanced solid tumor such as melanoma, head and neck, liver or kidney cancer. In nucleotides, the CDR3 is TGTGCCAGTAGTGAGTCTACAGGGTATGGGCAGTACTTC. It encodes CASSESTGYGQYF. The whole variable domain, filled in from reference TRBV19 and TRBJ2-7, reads DGGITQSPKYLFRKEGQNVTLSCEQNLNHDAMYWYRQDPGQGLRLIYYSQIVNDFQKGDIAEGYSVSREKKESFPLTVTSAQKNPTAFYLCASSESTGYGQYFGPGTRLTVT.